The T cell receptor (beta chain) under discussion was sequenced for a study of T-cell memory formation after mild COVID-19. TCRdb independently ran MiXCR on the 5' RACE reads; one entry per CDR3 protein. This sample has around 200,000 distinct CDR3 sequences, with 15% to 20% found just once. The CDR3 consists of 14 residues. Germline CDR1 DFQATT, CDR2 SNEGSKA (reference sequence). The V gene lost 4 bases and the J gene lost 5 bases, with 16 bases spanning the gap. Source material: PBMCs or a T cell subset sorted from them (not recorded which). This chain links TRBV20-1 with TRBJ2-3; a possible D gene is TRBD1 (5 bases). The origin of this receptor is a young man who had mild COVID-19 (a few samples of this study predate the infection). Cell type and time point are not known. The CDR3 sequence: CSAINGAKGDTQYF. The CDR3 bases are TGCAGTGCTATTAATGGGGCCAAGGGAGATACGCAGTATTTT.